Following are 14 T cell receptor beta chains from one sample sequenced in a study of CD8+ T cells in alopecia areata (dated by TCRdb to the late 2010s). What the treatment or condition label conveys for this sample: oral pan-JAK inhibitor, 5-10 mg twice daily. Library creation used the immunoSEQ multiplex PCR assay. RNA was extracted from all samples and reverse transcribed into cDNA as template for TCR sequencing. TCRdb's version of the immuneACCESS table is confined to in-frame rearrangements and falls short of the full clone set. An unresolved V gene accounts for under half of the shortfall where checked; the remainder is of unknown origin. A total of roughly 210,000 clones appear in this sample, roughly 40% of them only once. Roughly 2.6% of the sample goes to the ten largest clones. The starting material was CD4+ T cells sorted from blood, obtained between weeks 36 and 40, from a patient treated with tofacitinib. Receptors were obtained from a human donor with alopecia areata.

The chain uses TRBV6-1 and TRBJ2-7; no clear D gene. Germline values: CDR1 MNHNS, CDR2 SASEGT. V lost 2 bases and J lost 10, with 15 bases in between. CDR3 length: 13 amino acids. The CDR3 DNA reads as TGTGCCAGCAGTGAAAAAGGTAGTACGTTTCAGTACTTC. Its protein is CASSEKGSTFQYF.

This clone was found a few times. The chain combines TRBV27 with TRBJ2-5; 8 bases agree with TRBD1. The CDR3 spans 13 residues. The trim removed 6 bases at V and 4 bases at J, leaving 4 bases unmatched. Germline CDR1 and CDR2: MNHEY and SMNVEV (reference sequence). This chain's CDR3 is CASSPGTGETQYF. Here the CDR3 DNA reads TGTGCCAGCAGCCCGGGGACAGGAGAGACCCAGTACTTC.

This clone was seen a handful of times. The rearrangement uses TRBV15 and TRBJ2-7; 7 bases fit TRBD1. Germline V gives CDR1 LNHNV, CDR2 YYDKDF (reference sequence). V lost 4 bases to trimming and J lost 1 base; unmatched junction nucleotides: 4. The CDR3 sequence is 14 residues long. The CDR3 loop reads CATSTQTGSYEQYF. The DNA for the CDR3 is TGTGCCACCAGCACTCAGACAGGGTCCTACGAGCAGTACTTC.

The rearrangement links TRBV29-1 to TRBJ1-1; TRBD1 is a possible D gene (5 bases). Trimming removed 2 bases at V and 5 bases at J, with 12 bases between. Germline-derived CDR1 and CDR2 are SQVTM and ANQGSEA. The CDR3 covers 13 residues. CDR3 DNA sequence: TGCAGCGTTGAAATGGGGGGTTGGACTGAAGCTTTCTTT. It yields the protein CSVEMGGWTEAFF.

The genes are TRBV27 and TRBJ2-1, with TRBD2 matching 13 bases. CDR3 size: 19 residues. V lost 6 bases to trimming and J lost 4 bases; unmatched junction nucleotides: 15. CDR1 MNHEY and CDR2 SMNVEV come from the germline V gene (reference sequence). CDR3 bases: TGTGCCAGCAGCCAGGGCGTCAGCCGGACTAGCGGGAGATACAATGAGCAGTTCTTC. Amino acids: CASSQGVSRTSGRYNEQFF.

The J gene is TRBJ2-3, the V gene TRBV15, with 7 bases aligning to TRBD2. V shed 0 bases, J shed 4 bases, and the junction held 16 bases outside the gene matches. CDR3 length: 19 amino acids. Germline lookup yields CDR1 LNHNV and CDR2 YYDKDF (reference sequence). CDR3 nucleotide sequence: TGTGCCACCAGCAGAGAGAGTGTCGGCGGGAGCCTCGGTTCAGATACGCAGTATTTT. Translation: CATSRESVGGSLGSDTQYF.

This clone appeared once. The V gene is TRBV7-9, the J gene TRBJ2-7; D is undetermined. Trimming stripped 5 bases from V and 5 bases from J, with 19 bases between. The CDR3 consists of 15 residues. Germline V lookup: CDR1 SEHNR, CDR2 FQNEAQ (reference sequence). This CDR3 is CASSPTNRPANEQYF. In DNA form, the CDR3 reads TGTGCCAGCAGCCCCACTAATCGTCCCGCGAACGAGCAGTACTTC.

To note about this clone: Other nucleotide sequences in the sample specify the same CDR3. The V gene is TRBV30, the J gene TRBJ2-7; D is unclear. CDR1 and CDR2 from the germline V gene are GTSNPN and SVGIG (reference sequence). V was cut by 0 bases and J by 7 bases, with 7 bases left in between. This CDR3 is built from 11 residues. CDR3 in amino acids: CAWSVLREQYF. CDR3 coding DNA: TGTGCCTGGAGTGTGTTGAGGGAGCAGTACTTC. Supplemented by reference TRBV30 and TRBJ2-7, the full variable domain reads SQTIHQWPATLVQPVGSPLSLECTVEGTSNPNLYWYRQAAGRGLQLLFYSVGIGQISSEVPQNLSASRPQDRQFILSSKKLLLSDSGFYLCAWSVLREQYFGPGTRLTVT.

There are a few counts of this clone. This CDR3 is CASSPLRTNTEAFF. The CDR3 DNA follows: TGTGCCAGCTCACCCTTAAGGACAAACACTGAAGCTTTCTTT. V is TRBV18 and J is TRBJ1-1, with D perhaps matching TRBD1 (5 bases). Germline CDR1 is KGHSH and CDR2 is LQKENI. Trimming took 3 bases from V and 2 from J, leaving 10 bases between them. The length of the CDR3 is 14 residues.

The CDR3 region is CASSPGLDGVQYF. The CDR3 nucleotides read TGTGCCAGCAGCCCCGGGCTGGATGGGGTCCAGTACTTC. The gene calls are TRBV9 and TRBJ2-5; no clear D. Between the trimmed V and J ends, which lost 4 bases and 10 bases, there was a span of 17 bases. Germline assignment: CDR1 SGDLS and CDR2 YYNGEE. The CDR3 consists of 13 residues.

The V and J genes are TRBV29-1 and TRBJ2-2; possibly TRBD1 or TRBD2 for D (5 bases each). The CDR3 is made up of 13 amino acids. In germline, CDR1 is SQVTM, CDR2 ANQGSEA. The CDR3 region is CSGGHPNAGELFF. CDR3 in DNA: TGCAGTGGGGGTCACCCTAACGCCGGGGAGCTGTTTTTT.

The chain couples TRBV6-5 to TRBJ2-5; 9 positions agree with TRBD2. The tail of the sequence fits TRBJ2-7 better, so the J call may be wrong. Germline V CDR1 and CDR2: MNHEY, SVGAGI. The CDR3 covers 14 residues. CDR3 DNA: TGTGCTTCTAAGGGGCGGGAGGGCAGGAACGAGCAGTACTTC. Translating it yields CASKGREGRNEQYF.

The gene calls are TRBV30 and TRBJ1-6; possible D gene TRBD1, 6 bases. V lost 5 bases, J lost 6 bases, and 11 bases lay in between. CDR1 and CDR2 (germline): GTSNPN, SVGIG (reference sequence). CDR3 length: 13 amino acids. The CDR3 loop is CAWAGALNSPLHF. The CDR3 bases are TGTGCCTGGGCAGGGGCTCTTAATTCACCCCTCCACTTT.

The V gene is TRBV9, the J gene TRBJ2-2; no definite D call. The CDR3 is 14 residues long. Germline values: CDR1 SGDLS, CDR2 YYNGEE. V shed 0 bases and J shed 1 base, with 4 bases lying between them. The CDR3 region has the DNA TGTGCCAGCAGCGTAGACGGGAACACCGGGGAGCTGTTTTTT. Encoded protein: CASSVDGNTGELFF.